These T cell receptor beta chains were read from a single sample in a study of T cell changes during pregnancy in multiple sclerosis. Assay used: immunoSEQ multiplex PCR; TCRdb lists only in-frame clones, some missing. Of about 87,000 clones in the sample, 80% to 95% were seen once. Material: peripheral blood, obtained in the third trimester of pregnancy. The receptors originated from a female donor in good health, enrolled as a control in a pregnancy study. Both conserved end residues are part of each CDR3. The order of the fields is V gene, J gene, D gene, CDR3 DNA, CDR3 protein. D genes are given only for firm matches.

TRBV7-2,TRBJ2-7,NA,TGTGCCAGCAGCCCCGGGAACTCCTACGAGCAGTACTTC,CASSPGNSYEQYF
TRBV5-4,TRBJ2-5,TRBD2,TGTGCCAGCACCCGCCCTGGGGAGGGCGAGACCCAGTACTTC,CASTRPGEGETQYF
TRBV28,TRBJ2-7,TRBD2,TGTGCCAGCAGGCAACTAGCGGGCCCGTACGAGCAGTACTTC,CASRQLAGPYEQYF
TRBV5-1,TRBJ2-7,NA,TGCGCCAGCAGCTTGGATTCGCGGAGGGGTACCTACGAGCAGTACTTC,CASSLDSRRGTYEQYF
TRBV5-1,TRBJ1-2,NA,TGCGCCAGCAGCTCCCAAGGGGCGCAGGATGGCTACACCTTC,CASSSQGAQDGYTF
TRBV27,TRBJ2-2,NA,TGTGCCAGCAGTTTAGGCGCGAGGGTAGGGTGGACCGGGGAGCTGTTTTTT,CASSLGARVGWTGELFF
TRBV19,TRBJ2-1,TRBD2,TGTGCCAGTAGTATAGGTCTAGCGGGAGTATGGCAGTTCTTC,CASSIGLAGVWQFF
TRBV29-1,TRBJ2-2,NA,TGCAGCGTGAGGCGACAGGCCGGGGAGCTGTTTTTT,CSVRRQAGELFF
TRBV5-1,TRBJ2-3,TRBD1,TGCGCCAGCAGCCCCGGACAGGGGGTGGTGGCAGATACGCAGTATTTT,CASSPGQGVVADTQYF
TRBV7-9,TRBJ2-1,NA,TGTGCCAGCAGCTTCGGAGGGCGGCAAGAGCAGTTCTTC,CASSFGGRQEQFF
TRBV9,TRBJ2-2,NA,TGTGCCAGCAGCGTAGCGGGCGGGGAGCTGTTTTTT,CASSVAGGELFF
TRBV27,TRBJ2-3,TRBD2,TGTGCCAGCAGTATAACACCGGGACTAGTGGCAGATACGCAGTATTTT,CASSITPGLVADTQYF
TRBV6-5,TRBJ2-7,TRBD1,TGTGCCAGCAGTTACGGACAGGGTAACTACGAGCAGTACTTC,CASSYGQGNYEQYF
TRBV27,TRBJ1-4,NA,TGTGCCAGCAGTTTGACGTGGGGAGGAGATGAAAAACTGTTTTTT,CASSLTWGGDEKLFF
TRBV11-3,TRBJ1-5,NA,TGTGCCAGCAGCTTAGTGGACAGAACGGATCAGCCCCAGCATTTT,CASSLVDRTDQPQHF
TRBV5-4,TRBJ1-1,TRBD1,TGTGCCAGCAGCACCGGCGGACAGGGGGGCACTGAAGCTTTCTTT,CASSTGGQGGTEAFF